The 4 T cell receptor beta chains below come from one sample, sequenced in a study of blood T cell repertoires in COVID-19 (dated by TCRdb to 2019 to 2021). The library was built by means of the immunoSEQ multiplex PCR assay. The source is immuneACCESS, and TCRdb retained only in-frame sequences with V and J called. Part of the clones is not carried over; for the studies checked, unresolved V genes explain less than half of this, and the remainder is unexplained. For this sample there are roughly 97,000 clones; 75% to 90% appear just once. Clones ranked in the top ten supply more than 20% of the sample. The sample comprised peripheral blood. The receptors were gathered from a man aged 55 to 70 with acute or convalescent COVID-19.

This clone occurred a few times. The gene calls are TRBV9 and TRBJ2-7, with TRBD2 matching over 14 bases. Germline V gene data show CDR1 as SGDLS and CDR2 as YYNGEE. The CDR3 has 19 residues. V shed 4 bases, J shed 5 bases, and the junction held 17 bases outside the gene matches. The CDR3: CASSTETPGLAGEKDEQYF. Here the CDR3 DNA reads TGTGCCAGCAGCACCGAAACCCCGGGACTAGCGGGAGAAAAAGACGAGCAGTACTTC.

This rearrangement joins TRBV27 to TRBJ2-3, with 8 bases fitting TRBD2. CDR1 and CDR2 (germline): MNHEY, SMNVEV (reference sequence). J lost 5 bases, V lost 4 bases, and 5 bases had no gene match. The CDR3 has 14 residues. CDR3 sequence: CASSYAGGKDTQYF. The CDR3, as DNA: TGTGCCAGCAGTTATGCGGGAGGAAAAGATACGCAGTATTTT.

This chain uses TRBV29-1 with TRBJ2-3, with D possibly being TRBD2 (7 bases). This CDR3 region has 15 residues. Trimming took off 4 bases at V and 3 bases at J, with 17 bases between the two ends. Per germline, CDR1 SQVTM and CDR2 ANQGSEA. CDR3 sequence: CSVAIYGGATDTQYF. The CDR3 DNA sequence: TGCAGCGTTGCAATTTATGGGGGGGCTACAGATACGCAGTATTTT.

The gene calls are TRBV9 and TRBJ1-1; D remains unclear. This CDR3 spans 14 amino acids. Trimming took 4 bases from V and 6 from J, leaving 16 bases between them. Germline values: CDR1 SGDLS, CDR2 YYNGEE. CDR3 nucleotide sequence: TGTGCCAGCAGCTTTGTGACATTTTCGGCTGAAGCTTTCTTT. Encoded protein: CASSFVTFSAEAFF. The complete variable domain, with remaining parts taken from reference TRBV9 and TRBJ1-1, reads DSGVTQTPKHLITATGQRVTLRCSPRSGDLSVYWYQQSLDQGLQFLIQYYNGEERAKGNILERFSAQQFPDLHSELNLSSLELGDSALYFCASSFVTFSAEAFFGQGTRLTVV.